This entry lists 2 T cell receptor beta chains sequenced from one sample in a study of blood T cell repertoires in COVID-19 (TCRdb year 2020). Libraries came from the immunoSEQ multiplex PCR assay. Entries here come from immuneACCESS through TCRdb and include only in-frame sequences with V and J called. Some clones fail to appear in such tables; in the studies checked, an unresolved V gene covers under half of the shortfall, and the cause of the remainder is unknown. This sample gives tens of thousands of clones in total; 70% to 75% of them show up just once. The ten largest account for approximately 40% of the sample. Sample: peripheral blood. The receptors were gathered from a woman in her 70s with acute or convalescent COVID-19.

This chain joins TRBV5-1 and TRBJ1-1, with 7 bases aligning to TRBD1. The trim removed 4 bases at V and 1 base at J, leaving 10 bases unmatched. Germline V lookup: CDR1 SGHRS, CDR2 YFSETQ. The length of the CDR3 is 16 residues. The CDR3 here is CASSHTGVRRNTEAFF. The CDR3 nucleotides are TGCGCCAGCAGCCACACAGGGGTGAGGAGGAACACTGAAGCTTTCTTT. Complete variable domain (other parts from reference TRBV5-1 and TRBJ1-1): KAGVTQTPRYLIKTRGQQVTLSCSPISGHRSVSWYQQTPGQGLQFLFEYFSETQRNKGNFPGRFSGRQFSNSRSEMNVSTLELGDSALYLCASSHTGVRRNTEAFFGQGTRLTVV.

This chain links TRBV6-5 with TRBJ1-3, with 9 bases matching TRBD1. J gave up 0 bases and V 6 bases, and 0 bases lay outside the gene matches. The CDR3 spans 14 residues. Germline CDR1 MNHEY, CDR2 SVGAGI. The CDR3 sequence: CASRDRGSGNTIYF. Written as DNA, the CDR3 is TGTGCCAGCAGGGACAGGGGCTCTGGAAACACCATATATTTT.